The 24 T cell receptor beta chains presented below share a single source sample, sequenced in a study of early stage breast cancer tumors. Assay: immunoSEQ multiplex PCR; the TCRdb copy retains only in-frame clones and omits some. The sample has some 75,000 clones, more than 65% seen once. Sequenced input: blood. The receptors were sampled from a person in their sixties or seventies with breast cancer.

The chain joins TRBV2 to TRBJ1-2, with D possibly matching TRBD1 (6 bases). This CDR3 spans 12 amino acids. In germline, CDR1 is SNHLY, CDR2 FYNNEI. V lost 6 bases and J lost 8, with 13 bases in between. As DNA, the CDR3 is TGTGCCAGCAGAGCGACAGGCGGCGGCTACACCTTC. This translates into CASRATGGGYTF.

This chain joins TRBV9 and TRBJ2-5, with D uncertain. The germline V gene encodes CDR1 SGDLS and CDR2 YYNGEE. Trimming cost V 0 bases and J 3 bases, with 12 bases left between them. This CDR3 has 15 amino acids. CDR3 residues: CASSVGLGSEETQYF. The CDR3 DNA follows: TGTGCCAGCAGCGTAGGTCTGGGGTCGGAAGAGACCCAGTACTTC. Supplemented by reference TRBV9 and TRBJ2-5, the full variable domain reads DSGVTQTPKHLITATGQRVTLRCSPRSGDLSVYWYQQSLDQGLQFLIQYYNGEERAKGNILERFSAQQFPDLHSELNLSSLELGDSALYFCASSVGLGSEETQYFGPGTRLLVL.

The J gene is TRBJ1-1, the V gene TRBV10-3; 7 nucleotides line up with TRBD1. The CDR3 runs to 12 residues. The V and J ends lost 10 bases and 8 bases, in that order; junction bases with no gene match: 10. CDR1 is ENHRY, CDR2 SYGVKD, per germline. Here the CDR3 DNA reads TGTGCCACCAAGGGGGACAGTCTAGAAGCTTTCTTT. Its protein is CATKGDSLEAFF.

CDR3 coding DNA: TGTGCCAGCACCCCAGGTGGGGGAGGGACTGGAAACACCATATATTTT. Translated: CASTPGGGGTGNTIYF. This sequence joins TRBV28 and TRBJ1-3, with a tentative D call TRBD1 (5 bases). V was clipped by 7 bases and J by 2 bases, with 18 bases between them. The length of the CDR3 is 16 residues. CDR1 is MDHEN and CDR2 is SYDVKM in the germline V gene.

The rearrangement joins TRBV4-2 to TRBJ2-7, with D unclear. Between the trimmed V and J ends, which lost 4 bases and 2 bases, there was a span of 36 bases. This CDR3 is built from 22 residues. The germline V gene encodes CDR1 LGHNA and CDR2 YNFKEQ. The CDR3 sequence is CASSPERNGVDMLDQIPYEQYF. Written as DNA, the CDR3 is TGTGCCAGCAGCCCCGAGAGGAATGGGGTTGACATGTTGGATCAAATTCCCTACGAGCAGTACTTC.

V is TRBV7-8 and J is TRBJ2-5; 12 bases line up with TRBD2. CDR3 length: 20 residues. Trimming at V came to 4 bases and at J to 4 bases, leaving 19 bases not matched to a gene. Germline CDR1 is SGHVS and CDR2 is FQNEAQ. The CDR3 reads CASSSSPSGGAGFNLETQYF. The DNA of the CDR3 is TGTGCCAGCAGCTCCTCTCCTAGCGGGGGGGCGGGGTTTAACCTAGAGACCCAGTACTTC.

The V call is TRBV4-1, the J call TRBJ2-2; the D is unclear. CDR1 is MGHRA, CDR2 YSYEKL, per germline. This CDR3 spans 12 amino acids. Trimming stripped 2 bases from V and 2 bases from J, with 0 bases between. The CDR3 DNA reads as TGCGCCAGCAGCCAAAACACCGGGGAGCTGTTTTTT. This translates into CASSQNTGELFF.

The chain combines TRBV29-1 with TRBJ2-1; D could derive from TRBD1 or TRBD2 (7 bases each). This CDR3 is 13 amino acids long. CDR1 is SQVTM and CDR2 is ANQGSEA in the germline V gene. V was trimmed by 2 bases and J by 9 bases, leaving 14 bases between them. CDR3 DNA sequence: TGCAGCGTTGAAAAGACAGGGAGGGGTGAGCAGTTCTTC. As protein: CSVEKTGRGEQFF.

Concerning this clone: Other DNA sequences in this specimen translate into the identical CDR3. The J gene is TRBJ1-1, the V gene TRBV27; D is undetermined. CDR3 size: 13 residues. Trimming took 4 bases from V and 2 from J, leaving 8 bases between them. Germline CDR1 reads MNHEY; CDR2 reads SMNVEV (reference sequence). The CDR3 loop is CASSYGINTEAFF. CDR3 sequence (DNA): TGTGCCAGCAGTTACGGAATCAACACTGAAGCTTTCTTT.

In its sample, this clone was seen once. In nucleotides, the CDR3 is TGCGCCAGCAGCCCGGAAGGGGGAGGGAACTCCTACGAGCAGTACTTC. Its protein is CASSPEGGGNSYEQYF. This chain connects TRBV5-1 to TRBJ2-7; TRBD2 is a possible D gene (7 bases). CDR3 length: 16 residues. V was shortened by 4 bases and J by 0 bases, with 17 bases between the two germline ends. The germline gives CDR1 SGHRS, CDR2 YFSETQ.

The rearrangement joins TRBV2 to TRBJ2-5; a possible D gene is TRBD2 (6 bases). This CDR3 comprises 12 residues. Germline CDR1 is SNHLY and CDR2 is FYNNEI. Trimming took 4 bases from V and 9 from J, leaving 12 bases between them. The CDR3 loop is CASSVGGRAQYF. CDR3 coding DNA: TGTGCCAGCAGTGTTGGAGGGCGGGCCCAGTACTTC.

This clone has only a few counts. This chain uses TRBV6-5 with TRBJ1-5; a weak D match, TRBD1 (6 bases). Between the trimmed V and J ends, which lost 6 bases and 9 bases, there was a span of 18 bases. Germline-derived CDR1 and CDR2 are MNHEY and SVGAGI. There are 14 residues in the CDR3. DNA of the CDR3: TGTGCCAGCAGACCGGACAGCAATAAGCGGCCCCAGCATTTT. Translation: CASRPDSNKRPQHF.

The rearrangement links TRBV7-2 to TRBJ2-3; D is unclear. CDR1 SGHTA and CDR2 FQGNSA come from the germline V gene. This CDR3 has 14 amino acids. Deletions cut 1 base from V and 1 base from J, with 6 bases between. This CDR3 is CASSLESGTDTQYF. The DNA of the CDR3 is TGTGCCAGCAGCTTAGAGTCCGGCACAGATACGCAGTATTTT. Variable domain in full (rest from reference TRBV7-2 and TRBJ2-3): GAGVSQSPSNKVTEKGKDVELRCDPISGHTALYWYRQSLGQGLEFLIYFQGNSAPDKSGLPSDRFSAERTGGSVSTLTIQRTQQEDSAVYLCASSLESGTDTQYFGPGTRLTVL.

The chain is built from TRBV4-3 and TRBJ2-3; 7 positions match TRBD2. There are 15 residues in the CDR3. V shed 6 bases and J 5 bases; nucleotides not matched to a gene: 11. Per the germline V gene, CDR1 is LGHNA and CDR2 is YSLEER. CDR3 in DNA: TGCGCCAGCAGTCCCGGGGCACCGGGAGGAGATACGCAGTATTTT. Protein sequence: CASSPGAPGGDTQYF.

The chain carries TRBV5-1 and TRBJ2-3; D possibly corresponds to TRBD1 (5 bases). Trimming took 7 bases from V and 0 from J, leaving 9 bases between them. CDR1 and CDR2 (germline): SGHRS, YFSETQ. The CDR3 spans 13 residues. This chain's CDR3 is CASGAGSTDTQYF. The CDR3, as DNA: TGCGCCAGCGGGGCAGGGAGCACAGATACGCAGTATTTT.

The gene calls are TRBV6-1 and TRBJ2-4; no firm D call. The CDR3 is 13 residues long. Germline CDR1 and CDR2: MNHNS and SASEGT. Between the trimmed V and J ends, which lost 2 bases and 1 base, there was a span of 3 bases. CDR3 residues: CASSERAKNIQYF. The CDR3 nucleotides read TGTGCCAGCAGTGAAAGGGCCAAAAACATTCAGTACTTC.

As for this clone: The junction departs from germline at one end; a sequencing error may be responsible. J is TRBJ2-5 and V is TRBV2, with D uncertain. Germline V gives CDR1 SNHLY, CDR2 FYNNEI. The CDR3 is made up of 10 amino acids. CDR3 DNA: TGTGCCAGCAGGGAAGAGACCCAGTACTTC. It encodes CASREETQYF.

This chain joins TRBV9 and TRBJ2-2; weak D call: TRBD2 (6 bases). Trimming left V 0 bases short and J 1 base short, with 7 bases between. This CDR3 spans 15 amino acids. CDR1 is SGDLS, CDR2 YYNGEE, per germline. The CDR3 loop is CASSVAGLNTGELFF. CDR3 DNA: TGTGCCAGCAGCGTAGCGGGACTGAACACCGGGGAGCTGTTTTTT.

The CDR3 sequence: CASSLKAGQADEQYF. The CDR3 DNA is TGCGCCAGCAGCTTAAAAGCGGGGCAGGCTGACGAGCAGTACTTC. This rearrangement joins TRBV5-1 to TRBJ2-7, with 7 bases that match TRBD2. Germline values: CDR1 SGHRS, CDR2 YFSETQ. CDR3 size: 15 residues. The ends lost 2 bases at V and 5 bases at J; junction bases unmatched: 10.

This chain connects TRBV25-1 to TRBJ1-1; 9 bases align to TRBD1. Germline-derived CDR1 and CDR2 are MGHDK and SYGVNS. The CDR3 totals 16 residues. V shed 1 base and J 6 bases; nucleotides not matched to a gene: 9. CDR3 in amino acids: CASSEWGQGHNAEAFF. In DNA, the CDR3 is TGTGCCAGCAGTGAATGGGGACAGGGACACAACGCTGAAGCTTTCTTT. Full variable domain (missing parts from reference TRBV25-1 and TRBJ1-1): EADIYQTPRYLVIGTGKKITLECSQTMGHDKMYWYQQDPGMELHLIHYSYGVNSTEKGDLSSESTVSRIRTEHFPLTLESARPSHTSQYLCASSEWGQGHNAEAFFGQGTRLTVV.

The chain is built from TRBV7-2 and TRBJ1-3; possibly TRBD1 for D (6 bases). The CDR3 sequence is 16 residues long. Between the trimmed V and J ends, which lost 3 bases and 4 bases, there was a span of 16 bases. Per germline, CDR1 SGHTA and CDR2 FQGNSA. CDR3 residues: CASSLGPGGGGNTIYF. In DNA form, the CDR3 reads TGTGCCAGCAGCTTGGGGCCCGGAGGGGGGGGAAACACCATATATTTT. Together with reference TRBV7-2 and TRBJ1-3, the CDR3 gives the full variable domain: GAGVSQSPSNKVTEKGKDVELRCDPISGHTALYWYRQSLGQGLEFLIYFQGNSAPDKSGLPSDRFSAERTGGSVSTLTIQRTQQEDSAVYLCASSLGPGGGGNTIYFGEGSWLTVV.

The chain recombines TRBV30 with TRBJ1-3; D is possibly TRBD1 (5 bases). The CDR3 runs to 13 residues. Germline lookup yields CDR1 GTSNPN and CDR2 SVGIG (reference sequence). The CDR3 DNA sequence: TGTGCTAGAATGGGGGAAGATGGAAACACCATATATTTT. Translating it yields CARMGEDGNTIYF.

The J gene is TRBJ2-3, the V gene TRBV7-8; unclear D gene. The CDR3 has 14 amino acids. Trimming cost V 5 bases and J 3 bases, with 12 bases left between them. From germline, CDR1 is SGHVS and CDR2 FQNEAQ. The DNA for the CDR3 is TGTGCCAGCAGCCTAAGACAAAGGACAGATACGCAGTATTTT. It codes for CASSLRQRTDTQYF.

The J gene is TRBJ2-2, the V gene TRBV9, with D unresolved. The germline V gene has CDR1 SGDLS and CDR2 YYNGEE. The germline V and J ends were trimmed by 5 bases and 0 bases, with 5 bases remaining between them. This CDR3 has 13 residues. The CDR3 loop is CASRIANTGELFF. In DNA, the CDR3 is TGTGCCAGCAGAATCGCGAACACCGGGGAGCTGTTTTTT. Full variable domain (missing parts from reference TRBV9 and TRBJ2-2): DSGVTQTPKHLITATGQRVTLRCSPRSGDLSVYWYQQSLDQGLQFLIQYYNGEERAKGNILERFSAQQFPDLHSELNLSSLELGDSALYFCASRIANTGELFFGEGSRLTVL.